Sequencing of this T cell receptor beta chain was carried out in a study of T cell changes during pregnancy in multiple sclerosis. The CDR3 has 15 residues. Germline loops: CDR1 MDHEN, CDR2 SYDVKM. Trimming pared 4 bases from V and 2 bases from J, leaving 12 bases between. TCRdb keeps only in-frame clones here, not all; method: immunoSEQ multiplex PCR. The table records about 120,000 clones, approximately 90% of them present only once. This rearrangement joins TRBV28 to TRBJ2-1; maybe TRBD1 (5 bases). The source is a female donor with multiple sclerosis, enrolled in a pregnancy study. Sequences were derived from peripheral blood, sampled in the third trimester of pregnancy. The chain's CDR3 is CASSWVKGTYNEQFF. The CDR3 nucleotides are TGTGCCAGCAGTTGGGTAAAGGGGACCTACAATGAGCAGTTCTTC.